These 14 T cell receptor beta chains came from one sample sequenced in a study of blood T cell repertoires in COVID-19. The data were produced by immunoSEQ multiplex PCR, yet TCRdb's version contains in-frame clones alone and is incomplete. This table has under 250,000 clones, more than 85% appearing once. The specimen was peripheral blood. These receptors originate from a woman in her 70s with active or convalescent COVID-19.

This clone was detected only once. V and J are TRBV12-5 and TRBJ1-2, with 7 bases aligning to TRBD1. V gave up 5 bases and J gave up 13 bases; unmatched junction bases: 7. CDR1 is LGHNT, CDR2 FRNRAP, per germline. The CDR3 loop spans 11 amino acids. Written as DNA, the CDR3 is TGTGCTAGTGGTACCGGGACAGCTAGCACCTTC. It yields the protein CASGTGTASTF. The whole variable domain, remainder taken from reference TRBV12-5 and TRBJ1-2, is DARVTQTPRHKVTEMGQEVTMRCQPILGHNTVFWYRQTMMQGLELLAYFRNRAPLDDSGMPKDRFSAEMPDATLATLKIQPSEPRDSAVYFCASGTGTASTFGSGTRLTVV.

The chain recombines TRBV29-1 with TRBJ2-1; maybe TRBD2 (5 bases). Trimming pared 6 bases from V and 7 bases from J, leaving 13 bases between. This CDR3 contains 12 residues. CDR1 is SQVTM and CDR2 is ANQGSEA in the germline V gene. CDR3 DNA sequence: TGCAGCGTATCCGAGGCGGGTAATGAGCAGTTCTTC. It yields the protein CSVSEAGNEQFF.

CDR3 DNA: TGTGCCAGCAGAAGATCACAGGTCCCTCTAGAGACCCAGTACTTC. Its protein product is CASRRSQVPLETQYF. The chain joins TRBV6-5 to TRBJ2-5; the D gene is possibly TRBD1 (5 bases). CDR1 is MNHEY, CDR2 SVGAGI, per germline. This CDR3 is 15 amino acids long. Between the trimmed V and J ends, which lost 6 bases and 4 bases, there was a span of 18 bases.

The chain links TRBV7-8 to TRBJ1-3; TRBD1 might be the D (5 bases). Between the trimmed V and J ends, which lost 1 base and 0 bases, there was a span of 10 bases. The CDR3 is made up of 16 amino acids. The V gene's germline CDR1 is SGHVS and CDR2 FQNEAQ. The CDR3 region is CASSLGATASGNTIYF. CDR3 nucleotide sequence: TGTGCCAGCAGCTTAGGAGCGACAGCCTCTGGAAACACCATATATTTT. Full variable domain (outside the CDR3, taken from reference TRBV7-8 and TRBJ1-3): GAGVSQSPRYKVAKRGQDVALRCDPISGHVSLFWYQQALGQGPEFLTYFQNEAQLDKSGLPSDRFFAERPEGSVSTLKIQRTQQEDSAVYLCASSLGATASGNTIYFGEGSWLTVV.

In its sample, this clone was seen a few times. The rearrangement uses TRBV2 and TRBJ1-2; TRBD1 agrees at 9 bases. Germline V lookup: CDR1 SNHLY, CDR2 FYNNEI. The CDR3 totals 14 residues. Unmatched junction bases numbered 4, after V lost 6 bases and J lost 2 bases. In nucleotides, the CDR3 is TGTGCCAGCAGCCAACAGGGGGCCAACTATGGCTACACCTTC. Protein product: CASSQQGANYGYTF.

The J gene is TRBJ1-2, the V gene TRBV4-3; D is unresolved. V lost 0 bases and J lost 13, with 15 bases in between. CDR3 length: 13 amino acids. Per the germline V gene, CDR1 is LGHNA and CDR2 is YSLEER. CDR3 in amino acids: CASSQEAGMRITF. The CDR3 nucleotides read TGCGCCAGCAGCCAAGAGGCGGGGATGAGAATCACCTTC.

This clone has just a few counts. V and J are TRBV9 and TRBJ2-1; D is unresolved. CDR3 length: 15 residues. Looked up from germline, CDR1 is SGDLS and CDR2 is YYNGEE. V lost 5 bases to trimming and J lost 2 bases, with 14 bases between them. The CDR3, as DNA: TGTGCCAGCAGTGATGGAGAAAACCCCTACAATGAGCAGTTCTTC. This codes for CASSDGENPYNEQFF.

This chain's CDR3 is CASSSKRGGDYEQYF. The CDR3 DNA follows: TGTGCCAGCAGCTCAAAGCGGGGGGGAGACTACGAGCAGTACTTC. V and J are TRBV7-3 and TRBJ2-7; 10 positions match TRBD2. Germline V lookup: CDR1 SGHTA, CDR2 FQGTGA. This CDR3 comprises 15 residues. The ends lost 4 bases at V and 3 bases at J; junction bases unmatched: 6.

This sequence joins TRBV4-2 and TRBJ1-2; D gene ambiguous. Germline CDR1 LGHNA, CDR2 YNFKEQ. This CDR3 contains 21 residues. The germline V and J ends were trimmed by 0 bases and 4 bases, with 30 bases remaining between them. The CDR3 spells CASSQDKGRLYEADLGYGYTF. The CDR3 region has the DNA TGTGCCAGCAGCCAAGATAAGGGAAGACTCTACGAAGCGGACCTAGGCTATGGCTACACCTTC.

V gene TRBV6-5 combines with J gene TRBJ1-1; D not resolved. V was trimmed by 6 bases and J by 0 bases, leaving 14 bases between them. CDR1 MNHEY and CDR2 SVGAGI come from the germline V gene. There are 15 residues in the CDR3. This chain's CDR3 is CASSDLGQLNTEAFF. CDR3 nucleotides: TGTGCCAGCAGCGACCTAGGCCAGTTGAACACTGAAGCTTTCTTT.

This clone was seen more than once but under ten times. The gene calls are TRBV19 and TRBJ1-1, with D uncertain. V lost 4 bases, J lost 4 bases, and 10 bases lay in between. Germline CDR1 reads LNHDA; CDR2 reads SQIVND (reference sequence). The CDR3 has 13 residues. In nucleotides, the CDR3 is TGTGCCAGTAGTACGAGTCAGGCCACTGAAGCTTTCTTT. It is translated as CASSTSQATEAFF.

The genes are TRBV11-2 and TRBJ1-5; 7 nucleotides line up with TRBD1. Germline V lookup: CDR1 SGHAT, CDR2 FQNNGV. There are 16 residues in the CDR3. Unmatched junction bases numbered 7, after V lost 5 bases and J lost 0 bases. CDR3: CASSPLGTASNQPQHF. CDR3 in DNA: TGTGCCAGCAGCCCTTTAGGGACAGCTAGCAATCAGCCCCAGCATTTT.

CDR3 protein: CASTRRQGDGYTF. The DNA of the CDR3 is TGTGCCAGCACCCGAAGACAGGGTGATGGCTACACCTTC. The V gene is TRBV12-3 or TRBV12-4, the J gene TRBJ1-2; 7 nucleotides match TRBD1. Trimming took 7 bases from V and 6 from J; bases not matched to a gene: 8. This CDR3 is 13 amino acids long.

V is TRBV5-4 and J is TRBJ2-6, with D perhaps TRBD2 (5 bases). Germline V CDR1 and CDR2: SGHNT, YYREEE (reference sequence). The CDR3 covers 17 residues. The V gene lost 10 bases and the J gene lost 4 bases, with 24 bases spanning the gap. CDR3 in DNA: TGTGCCTCTCGGGGAGACACATCCGCTGGGGGGGCCAACGTCCTGACTTTC. This codes for CASRGDTSAGGANVLTF.